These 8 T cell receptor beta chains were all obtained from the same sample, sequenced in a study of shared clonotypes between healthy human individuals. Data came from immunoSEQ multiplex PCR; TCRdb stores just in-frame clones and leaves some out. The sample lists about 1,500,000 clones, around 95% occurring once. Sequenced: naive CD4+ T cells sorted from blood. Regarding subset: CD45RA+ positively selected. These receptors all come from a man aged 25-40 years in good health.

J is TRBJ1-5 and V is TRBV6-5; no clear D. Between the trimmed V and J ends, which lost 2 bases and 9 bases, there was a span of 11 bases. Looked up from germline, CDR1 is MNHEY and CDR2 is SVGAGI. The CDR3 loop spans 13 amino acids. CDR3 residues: CASSYDRTRPQHF. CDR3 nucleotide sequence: TGTGCCAGCAGTTACGATAGGACTAGGCCCCAGCATTTT.

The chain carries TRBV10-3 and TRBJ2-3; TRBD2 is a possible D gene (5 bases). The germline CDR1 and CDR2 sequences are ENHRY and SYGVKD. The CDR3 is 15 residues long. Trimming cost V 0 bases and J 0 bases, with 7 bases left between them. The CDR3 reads CAISESAGSTDTQYF. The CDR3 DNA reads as TGTGCCATCAGTGAGTCCGCGGGCAGCACAGATACGCAGTATTTT.

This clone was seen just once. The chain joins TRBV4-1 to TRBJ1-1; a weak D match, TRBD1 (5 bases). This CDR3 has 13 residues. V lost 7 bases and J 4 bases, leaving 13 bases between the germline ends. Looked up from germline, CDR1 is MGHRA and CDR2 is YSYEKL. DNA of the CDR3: TGCGCCAGCAAACTGGGGGTTTCCACTGAAGCTTTCTTT. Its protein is CASKLGVSTEAFF.

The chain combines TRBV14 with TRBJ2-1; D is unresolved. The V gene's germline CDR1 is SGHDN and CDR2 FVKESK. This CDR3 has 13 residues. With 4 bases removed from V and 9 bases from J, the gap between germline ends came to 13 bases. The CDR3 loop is CASSRDSRGEQFF. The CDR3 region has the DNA TGTGCCAGCAGCCGTGACTCACGAGGTGAGCAGTTCTTC. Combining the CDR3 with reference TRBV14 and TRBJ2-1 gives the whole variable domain EAGVTQFPSHSVIEKGQTVTLRCDPISGHDNLYWYRRVMGKEIKFLLHFVKESKQDESGMPNNRFLAERTGGTYSTLKVQPAELEDSGVYFCASSRDSRGEQFFGPGTRLTVL.

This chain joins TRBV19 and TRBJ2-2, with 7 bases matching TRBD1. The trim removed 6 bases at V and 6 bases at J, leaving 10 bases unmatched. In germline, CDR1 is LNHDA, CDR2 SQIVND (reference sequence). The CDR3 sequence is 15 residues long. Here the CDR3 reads CASSPWGTAAGELFF. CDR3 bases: TGTGCCAGTAGCCCCTGGGGGACAGCAGCCGGGGAGCTGTTTTTT. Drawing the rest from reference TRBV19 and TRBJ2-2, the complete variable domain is DGGITQSPKYLFRKEGQNVTLSCEQNLNHDAMYWYRQDPGQGLRLIYYSQIVNDFQKGDIAEGYSVSREKKESFPLTVTSAQKNPTAFYLCASSPWGTAAGELFFGEGSRLTVL.

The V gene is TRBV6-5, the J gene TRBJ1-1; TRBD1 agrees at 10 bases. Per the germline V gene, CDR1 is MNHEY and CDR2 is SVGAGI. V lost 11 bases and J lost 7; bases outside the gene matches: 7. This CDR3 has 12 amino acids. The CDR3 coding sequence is TGTGCCGGCCGGGACAGGGGTTTTGAAGCTTTCTTT. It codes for CAGRDRGFEAFF.

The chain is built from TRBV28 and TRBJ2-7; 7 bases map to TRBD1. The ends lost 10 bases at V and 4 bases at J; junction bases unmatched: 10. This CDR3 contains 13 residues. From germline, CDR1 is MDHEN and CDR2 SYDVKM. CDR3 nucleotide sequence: TGTGCCATCGCGACAGGGAATAGGTACGAGCAGTACTTC. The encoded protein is CAIATGNRYEQYF.

In nucleotides, the CDR3 is TGTGCCAGCAGCTTAAGCTTCCCTCGGGTTGATGAGCAGTTCTTC. It is translated as CASSLSFPRVDEQFF. The chain carries TRBV5-4 and TRBJ2-1, with D uncertain. V was cut by 2 bases and J by 8 bases, with 17 bases left in between. Germline assignment: CDR1 SGHNT and CDR2 YYREEE (reference sequence). CDR3 length: 15 residues.